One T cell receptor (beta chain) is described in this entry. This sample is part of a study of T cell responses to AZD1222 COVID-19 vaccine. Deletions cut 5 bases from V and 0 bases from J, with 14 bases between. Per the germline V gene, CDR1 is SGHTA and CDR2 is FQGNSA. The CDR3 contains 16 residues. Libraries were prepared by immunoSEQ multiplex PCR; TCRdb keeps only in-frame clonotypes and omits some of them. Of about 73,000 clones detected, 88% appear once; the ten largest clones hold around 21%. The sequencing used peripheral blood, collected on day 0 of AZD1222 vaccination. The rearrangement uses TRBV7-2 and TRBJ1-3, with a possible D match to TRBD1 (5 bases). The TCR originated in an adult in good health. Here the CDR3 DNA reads TGTGCCAGCAGCGCCACAGGATTAAGCTCTGGAAACACCATATATTTT. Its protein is CASSATGLSSGNTIYF.